This T cell receptor (beta chain) was found in a study of T cell changes during pregnancy in multiple sclerosis. V was pared by 6 bases and J by 2 bases, with 7 bases of the junction left unmatched. There are 16 residues in the CDR3. Germline values: CDR1 MGHDK, CDR2 SYGVNS. Profiling relied on immunoSEQ multiplex PCR, and the TCRdb table lists in-frame clones only, not all of them. The data hold approximately 80,000 clones, with 85% to 95% observed a single time. The rearrangement joins TRBV25-1 to TRBJ2-1; 10 bases fit TRBD2. This receptor was obtained from a female donor with multiple sclerosis, enrolled in a pregnancy study. This specimen was peripheral blood, taken in the third trimester of pregnancy. CDR3 sequence reads: CASSAHSGGPYNEQFF. As DNA, the CDR3 is TGTGCCAGCAGCGCACATAGCGGGGGGCCCTACAATGAGCAGTTCTTC. The complete variable domain, with remaining parts taken from reference TRBV25-1 and TRBJ2-1, reads EADIYQTPRYLVIGTGKKITLECSQTMGHDKMYWYQQDPGMELHLIHYSYGVNSTEKGDLSSESTVSRIRTEHFPLTLESARPSHTSQYLCASSAHSGGPYNEQFFGPGTRLTVL.